The source of this TCR beta chain is a study of CD8 T cells in Susac syndrome. Random hexamers served to reverse transcribe roughly 0.5 to 1 ug RNA. With immunoSEQ multiplex PCR, TCR beta CDR3 was amplified across 54 Vbeta and 13 Jbeta. TCRdb used MiXCR to reprocess the immunoSEQ multiplex PCR reads, holding one entry per CDR3 protein. The sample has 150,000 to 200,000 distinct CDR3 sequences; around 94% are singletons. Sequencing of TCR beta covered CD8+ and CD4+ T cells obtained from blood. Negative isolation was used for CD8+ and CD4+ T cells, and FACS enrichment was applied to TEMRA cells. This CDR3 contains 17 residues. Germline CDR1 is KGHSH and CDR2 is LQKENI. V lost 3 bases and J lost 0; bases outside the gene matches: 6.

Material for sequencing was CD4+ T cells from PBMCs. The receptor's source is a human donor in good health. This chain connects TRBV18 to TRBJ2-7; 12 positions match TRBD2. In DNA, the CDR3 is TGTGCCAGCTCACCCCAAGGACTAGCGGGGAGCTCCTACGAGCAGTACTTC. Translation: CASSPQGLAGSSYEQYF.